The clone carrying this T cell receptor beta chain appeared many times. Its antigen remains unknown. The study profiled TCR beta VDJ and CDR3 using genomic DNA as template. TCRdb re-called the reads through MiXCR, storing one row per CDR3 protein. The data show some 200,000 distinct CDR3 sequences, with 48% seen just once and about 9.5% held by the top ten. Looked up from germline, CDR1 is SGDLS and CDR2 is YYNGEE. Trimming left V 7 bases short and J 6 bases short, with 16 bases between. The CDR3 sequence is 14 residues long. The data were taken from a study of CD8+CD57+ T cells in acquired aplastic anemia. The wider study: Mean DNA quantity obtained from sorted CD4+ and CD8+ cells was about 3 ug. Broader study findings: Roughly 28 was the count of CD8+ CDR3 sequences that patients shared with controls. Patients did not significantly differ from controls in CD8+ Simpson's diversity.

Individuals selected for sequencing had exhibited CD8+CD57+ cell expansion on flow cytometry. Every one of the patients had aplastic anemia (severe, acquired). This clonotype was sampled from a human donor with aplastic anemia. The chain uses TRBV9 and TRBJ2-2; D is possibly TRBD1 or TRBD2 (5 bases each). The specimen sequenced was sorted CD4+, CD8+, or CD8+CD57+ T cells (not recorded which) from PBMCs. CDR3 amino acids: CASGPGPQAGELFF. The DNA of the CDR3 is TGTGCCAGCGGGCCGGGACCCCAGGCCGGGGAGCTGTTTTTT.